These 4 T cell receptor beta chains were sequenced from one sample in a study of T and B cells in COVID-19 patients. Multiplex PCR with BIOMED2 TRB-A/B primer pools amplified TRB rearrangements. TCRdb reanalysed the multiplex PCR reads using MiXCR and keeps one entry per CDR3 protein. The sample lists roughly 2,300 distinct CDR3 sequences; 27% were seen once. From blood, about 250-500 ng of genomic DNA served as TRB template. Specimen: blood. The origin of the receptors is a human donor with active COVID-19.

Relative to its sample, this clonotype is medium-sized. The chain uses TRBV30 and TRBJ2-7, with 8 bases identical to TRBD2. V lost 1 base and J lost 7; bases outside the gene matches: 3. Germline-derived CDR1 and CDR2 are GTSNPN and SVGIG (reference sequence). This CDR3 region has 12 residues. In DNA form, the CDR3 reads TGTGCCTGGAGTGGGGGACTAGAAGAGCAGTACTTC. Amino acid sequence: CAWSGGLEEQYF.

This clonotype qualifies as medium-sized. The V call is TRBV30, the J call TRBJ1-2, with D maybe TRBD1 (5 bases). The germline gives CDR1 GTSNPN, CDR2 SVGIG (reference sequence). Trimming took 3 bases from V and 8 from J, leaving 7 bases between them. This CDR3 comprises 10 residues. The CDR3 sequence is CAWRKGGYTF. The CDR3 region has the DNA TGTGCCTGGAGAAAGGGGGGCTACACCTTC.

This clonotype was picked up a small number of times. The CDR3 sequence is CASSELAQMNTEAFF. The CDR3 region has the DNA TGTGCCAGCAGTGAATTGGCCCAGATGAACACTGAAGCTTTCTTT. The gene calls are TRBV6-1 and TRBJ1-1, with D hard to call. This CDR3 has 15 residues. V was cut by 2 bases and J by 0 bases, with 10 bases left in between. Germline V gives CDR1 MNHNS, CDR2 SASEGT.

This clonotype showed up just a few times. The chain carries TRBV5-1 and TRBJ2-7, with 7 bases identical to TRBD2. Germline V gene lookup returns CDR1 SGHRS and CDR2 YFSETQ. There are 13 residues in the CDR3. The ends lost 0 bases at V and 7 bases at J; junction bases unmatched: 4. The CDR3: CASSLVREGEQYF. The DNA for the CDR3 is TGCGCCAGCAGCTTGGTTAGGGAGGGGGAGCAGTACTTC. The full variable domain, completed using reference TRBV5-1 and TRBJ2-7, is KAGVTQTPRYLIKTRGQQVTLSCSPISGHRSVSWYQQTPGQGLQFLFEYFSETQRNKGNFPGRFSGRQFSNSRSEMNVSTLELGDSALYLCASSLVREGEQYFGPGTRLTVT.